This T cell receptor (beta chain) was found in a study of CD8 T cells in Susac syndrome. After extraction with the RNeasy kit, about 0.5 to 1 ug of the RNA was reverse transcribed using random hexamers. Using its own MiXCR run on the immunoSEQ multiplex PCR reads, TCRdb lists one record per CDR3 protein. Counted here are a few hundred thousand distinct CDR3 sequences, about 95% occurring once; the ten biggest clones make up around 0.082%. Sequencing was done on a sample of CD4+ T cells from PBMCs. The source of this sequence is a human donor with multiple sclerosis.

The CDR3 protein is CASSEWGTGGQETQYF. In DNA, the CDR3 is TGTGCCAGCAGTGAATGGGGCACAGGGGGCCAAGAGACCCAGTACTTC. The gene calls are TRBV25-1 and TRBJ2-5; TRBD1 aligns across 8 bases. The CDR3 is 16 residues long. CDR1 is MGHDK and CDR2 is SYGVNS in the germline V gene. V lost 1 base and J lost 1; bases outside the gene matches: 5.